This T cell receptor beta chain was profiled in a study of blood T cell repertoires in COVID-19. Whole-study context: The cDNA or gDNA used as material had been derived from T cells, B-cell-depleted T cells, or PBMCs.

As handled by the study authors: Estimation of nucleated cell counts relied on the amplification of reference gene primers. TCRdb's table, derived via immunoSEQ multiplex PCR, lists solely in-frame clones and lacks some. That table is the source of V, J and clone size, and D and trimming were worked out from the DNA. The sample lists about 59,000 clones, 79% seen once, with more than 3% in the top ten. The CDR3 is 16 residues long. Deletions cut 3 bases from V and 3 bases from J, with 17 bases between. Germline V gene lookup returns CDR1 MDHEN and CDR2 SYDVKM. A single count supports this clone. Sequencing was done on a sample of peripheral blood. This chain uses TRBV28 with TRBJ2-5, with D maybe TRBD1 (5 bases). The TCR sequence derives from a man aged 55 to 70 with acute or convalescent COVID-19. Written as DNA, the CDR3 is TGTGCCAGCAGTTTGGACCTTGGGGCTGCGAAAGAGACCCAGTACTTC. Protein: CASSLDLGAAKETQYF.